This T cell receptor (beta chain) derives from a study of beta chain features in type 1 diabetes. The authors reverse transcribed all of the isolated RNA, so sequencing captured expressed TCRB transcripts. TCRdb's copy holds only in-frame clones and misses some; the assay was immunoSEQ multiplex PCR. Among 50,000 or so clones listed, over 40% were seen once. This clone was seen more than once but under ten times. Its antigen is unidentified. V lost 4 bases, J lost 4 bases, and 8 bases stayed unmatched. CDR1 and CDR2 from the germline V gene are SGHKS and YYEKEE (reference sequence). The CDR3 extends over 16 amino acids. General study results and limits: Moderate yet significant TCRB CDR3 shortening was seen in Type 1 diabetes patients in all four CD4+ subsets.

The sequence came from a man between 25 and 39 years old with type 1 diabetes. Sequenced sample: Tregs from blood. The rearrangement links TRBV5-5 to TRBJ2-5; 12 bases fit TRBD2. The CDR3 region is CASSPPGLAGRETQYF. The CDR3 DNA is TGTGCCAGCAGCCCGCCTGGACTAGCGGGAAGAGAGACCCAGTACTTC.